The 4 T cell receptor beta chains given below trace back to one sample, sequenced in a study of spatial heterogeneity in lung cancer. Indicated time point: sample taken at primary tumor resection. Using its own MiXCR run on the 5' RACE reads, TCRdb lists one record per CDR3 protein. This sample has about 3,700 distinct CDR3 sequences, with about a quarter found just once. No antigen is known for these receptors. Overall study results and limits: Mutation tallies in tumors tracked expanded intratumoral alpha and beta TCR counts.

The sequencing used lung tumor tissue, collected at surgery. These receptors were collected from a male donor with early-stage non-small cell lung cancer.

By sample fraction, this clonotype is medium-sized. This beta chain is a stray read from a library made for alpha chains; its abundance is not meaningful. The chain uses TRBV5-1 and TRBJ2-3; D may be TRBD2 (5 bases). The V and J ends lost 3 bases and 2 bases respectively, with 7 bases between them. From germline, CDR1 is SGHRS and CDR2 YFSETQ. CDR3 length: 13 residues. The CDR3 nucleotides read TGCGCCAGCAGCTCCCGGGACACAGATACGCAGTATTTT. Translated: CASSSRDTDTQYF.

Judged by abundance, this clonotype is medium-sized (0.01 to 0.1%). At one of its ends the junction is not consistent with the germline gene, which may arise from a read error. A library made for alpha chains picked up this beta chain off target, so its size means little. The chain carries TRBV25-1 and TRBJ1-5; D call uncertain. The CDR3 is 14 residues long. Germline assignment: CDR1 MGHDK and CDR2 SYGVNS. The CDR3 DNA reads as TGTGCCAGCGGTGAGGAGTATAGCAATCAGCCCCAGCATTTT. Protein: CASGEEYSNQPQHF.

A remark on this clonotype: This beta chain turned up in a library designed for alpha chains; as an off-target read, its abundance says little. The chain couples TRBV6-5 to TRBJ2-1; D is undetermined. The ends were cut back, 0 bases at V and 5 bases at J, with 14 bases in the middle. The V gene's germline CDR1 is MNHEY and CDR2 SVGAGI. The CDR3 is 16 residues long. For the CDR3, the DNA is TGTGCCAGCAGTTACTCGAGGTACCCCCCCCACAATGAGCAGTTCTTC. Protein product: CASSYSRYPPHNEQFF.

By sample fraction, this clonotype is medium-sized. Being off target in a library aimed at alpha chains, this beta chain has a size of little meaning. CDR3: CASSSVGGYTF. CDR3 sequence (DNA): TGTGCCAGCAGTTCAGTCGGGGGCTACACCTTC. The rearrangement links TRBV12-3 or TRBV12-4 to TRBJ1-2, with D hard to call. The CDR3 covers 11 residues. V lost 4 bases to trimming and J lost 8 bases, with 8 bases between them.